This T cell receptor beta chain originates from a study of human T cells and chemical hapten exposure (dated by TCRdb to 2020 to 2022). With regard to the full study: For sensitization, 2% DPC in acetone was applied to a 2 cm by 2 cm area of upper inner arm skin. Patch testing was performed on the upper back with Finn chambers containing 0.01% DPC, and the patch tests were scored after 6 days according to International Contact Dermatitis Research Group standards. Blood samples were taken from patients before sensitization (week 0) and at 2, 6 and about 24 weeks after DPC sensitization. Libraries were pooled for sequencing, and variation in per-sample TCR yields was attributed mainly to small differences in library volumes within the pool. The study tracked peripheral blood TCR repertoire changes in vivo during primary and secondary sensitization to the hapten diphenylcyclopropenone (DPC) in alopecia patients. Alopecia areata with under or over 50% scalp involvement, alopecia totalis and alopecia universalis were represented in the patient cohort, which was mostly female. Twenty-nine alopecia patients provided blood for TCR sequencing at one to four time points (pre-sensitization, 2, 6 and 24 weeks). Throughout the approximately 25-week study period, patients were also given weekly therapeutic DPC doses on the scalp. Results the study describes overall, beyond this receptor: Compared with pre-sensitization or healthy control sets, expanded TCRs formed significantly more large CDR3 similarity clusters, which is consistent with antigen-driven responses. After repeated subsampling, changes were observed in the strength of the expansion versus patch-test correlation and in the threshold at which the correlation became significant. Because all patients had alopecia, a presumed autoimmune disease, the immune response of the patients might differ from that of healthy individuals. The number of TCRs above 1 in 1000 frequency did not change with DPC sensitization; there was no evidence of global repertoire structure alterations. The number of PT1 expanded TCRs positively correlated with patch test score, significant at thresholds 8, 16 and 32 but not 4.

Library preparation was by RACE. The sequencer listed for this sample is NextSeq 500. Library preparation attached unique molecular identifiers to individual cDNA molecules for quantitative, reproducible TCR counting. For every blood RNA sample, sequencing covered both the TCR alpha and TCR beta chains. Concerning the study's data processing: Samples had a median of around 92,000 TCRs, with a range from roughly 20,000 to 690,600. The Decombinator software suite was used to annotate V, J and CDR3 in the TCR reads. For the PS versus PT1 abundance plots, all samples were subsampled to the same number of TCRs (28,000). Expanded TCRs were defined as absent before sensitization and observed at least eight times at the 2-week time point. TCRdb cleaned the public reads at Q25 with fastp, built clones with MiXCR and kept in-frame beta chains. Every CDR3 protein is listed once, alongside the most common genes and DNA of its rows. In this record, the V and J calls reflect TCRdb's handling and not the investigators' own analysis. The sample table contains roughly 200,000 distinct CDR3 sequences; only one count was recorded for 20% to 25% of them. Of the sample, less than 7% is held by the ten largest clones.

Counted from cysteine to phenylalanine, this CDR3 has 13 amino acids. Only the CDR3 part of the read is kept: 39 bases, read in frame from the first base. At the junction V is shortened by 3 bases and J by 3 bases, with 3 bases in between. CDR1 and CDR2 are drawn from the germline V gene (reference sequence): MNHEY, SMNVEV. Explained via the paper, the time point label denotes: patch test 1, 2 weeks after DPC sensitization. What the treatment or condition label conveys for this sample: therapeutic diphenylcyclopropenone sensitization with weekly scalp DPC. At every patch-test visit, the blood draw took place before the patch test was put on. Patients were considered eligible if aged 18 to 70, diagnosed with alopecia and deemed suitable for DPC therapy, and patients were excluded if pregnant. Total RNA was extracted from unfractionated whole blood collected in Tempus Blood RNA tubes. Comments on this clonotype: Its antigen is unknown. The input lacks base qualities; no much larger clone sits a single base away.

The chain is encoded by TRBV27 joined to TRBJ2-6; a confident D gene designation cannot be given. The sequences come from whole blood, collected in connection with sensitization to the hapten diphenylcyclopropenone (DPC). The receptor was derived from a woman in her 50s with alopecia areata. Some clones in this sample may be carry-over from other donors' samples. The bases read TGTGCCAGCAGTTTGCATGGGGCCAACGTCCTGACTTTC. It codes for CASSLHGANVLTF.